This T cell receptor beta chain was recovered during a study of blood T cell repertoires in COVID-19. Study at large: T cells, B-cell-depleted T cells, or PBMCs provided the cDNA or gDNA that served as material.

Profiling relied on immunoSEQ multiplex PCR, and the TCRdb table lists in-frame clones only, not all of them. The sample has around 39,000 clones; 70% to 90% are singletons. From germline, CDR1 is MGHRA and CDR2 YSYEKL. There are 14 residues in the CDR3. The V gene lost 0 bases and the J gene lost 7 bases, with 10 bases spanning the gap. The receptor was isolated from a man in his sixties with active COVID-19. The chain couples TRBV4-1 to TRBJ1-5; D uncertain. The material sequenced was peripheral blood. The CDR3 bases are TGCGCCAGCAGCCAAGAATTGGGGAGGCAGCCCCAGCATTTT. Its protein is CASSQELGRQPQHF.